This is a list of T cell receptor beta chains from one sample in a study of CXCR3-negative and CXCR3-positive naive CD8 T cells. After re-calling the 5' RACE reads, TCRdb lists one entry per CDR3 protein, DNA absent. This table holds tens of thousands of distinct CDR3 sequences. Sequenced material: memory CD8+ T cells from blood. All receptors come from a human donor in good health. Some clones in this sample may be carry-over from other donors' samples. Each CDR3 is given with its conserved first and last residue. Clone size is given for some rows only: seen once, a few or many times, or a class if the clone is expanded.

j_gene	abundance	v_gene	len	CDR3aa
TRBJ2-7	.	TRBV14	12	CASSQDLNEQYF
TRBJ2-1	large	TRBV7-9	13	CASSSPDGNEQFF
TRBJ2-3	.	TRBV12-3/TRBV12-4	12	CASSFRSDTQYF
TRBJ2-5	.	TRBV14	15	CASSEDWGSRETQYF
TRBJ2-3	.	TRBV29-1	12	CSVVQGPDTQYF
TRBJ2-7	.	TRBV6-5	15	CASSYSSPGSYEQYF
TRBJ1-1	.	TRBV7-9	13	CASRQGQGRAAFF
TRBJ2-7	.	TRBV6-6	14	CASRVADRTGEQYF
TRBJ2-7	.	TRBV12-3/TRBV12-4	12	CASSPRRHEQYF
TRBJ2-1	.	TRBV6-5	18	CASSYLAGGLSSYNEQFF
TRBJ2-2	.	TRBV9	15	CASSVGGANTGELFF
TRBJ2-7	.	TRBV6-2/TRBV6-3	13	CASSYSWGSEQYF
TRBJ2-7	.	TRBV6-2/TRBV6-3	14	CASSKPGPTYEQYF
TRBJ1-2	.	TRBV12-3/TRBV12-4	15	CASSFDFGGDHGYTF
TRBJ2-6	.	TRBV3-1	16	CASSQGESSGANVLTF
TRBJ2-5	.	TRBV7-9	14	CASSLATSVETQYF
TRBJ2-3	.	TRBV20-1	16	CSARALAGYRSDTQYF
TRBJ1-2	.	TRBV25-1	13	CASQDRGDYGYTF
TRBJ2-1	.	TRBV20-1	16	CSARDQLGGPTNEQFF
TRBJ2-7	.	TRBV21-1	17	CASSPRGSGRYSYEQYF
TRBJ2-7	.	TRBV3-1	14	CASSQEDRYNEQYF
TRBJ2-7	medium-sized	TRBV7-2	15	CASSPHFSKHYEQYF
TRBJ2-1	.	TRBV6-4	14	CATDGGGAYNEQFF
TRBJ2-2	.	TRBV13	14	CASSLEGYTGELFF
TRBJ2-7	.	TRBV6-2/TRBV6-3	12	CASSQGGYEQYF
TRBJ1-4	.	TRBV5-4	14	CASSLWTGDEKLFF
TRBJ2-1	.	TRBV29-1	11	CSVSFPNEQFF
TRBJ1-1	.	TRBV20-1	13	CSARGSSETEAFF
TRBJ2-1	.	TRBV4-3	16	CASSQDPSGGANEQFF
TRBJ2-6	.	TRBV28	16	CASSLGGLSGANVLTF
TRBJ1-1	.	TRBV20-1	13	CSARDQGDTEAFF
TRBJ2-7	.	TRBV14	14	CASSQWTSGYEQYF
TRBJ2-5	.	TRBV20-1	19	CSARDQHPSGQGIQETQYF
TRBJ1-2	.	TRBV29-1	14	CSVPQGAGSYGYTF
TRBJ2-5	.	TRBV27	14	CASSPGVMRETQYF
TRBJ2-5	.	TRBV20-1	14	CSARDRRFQETQYF
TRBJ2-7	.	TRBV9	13	CASGSGRRYEQYF
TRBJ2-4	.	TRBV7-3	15	CASSLRHGEGSIQYF
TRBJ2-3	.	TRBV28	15	CASRPLRLVTDTQYF
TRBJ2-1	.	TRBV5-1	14	CASSLVSSYNEQFF
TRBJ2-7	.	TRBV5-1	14	CASSSRGRTYEQYF
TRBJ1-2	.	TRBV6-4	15	CASSDSVTGVSGYTF
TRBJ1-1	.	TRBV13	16	CASSFGGTGENTEAFF
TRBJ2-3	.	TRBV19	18	CASSGTWRTSGGTDTQYF
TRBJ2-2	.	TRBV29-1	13	CSVVTESTGELFF